Each of the 28 T cell receptor beta chains below was sequenced from the same sample in a study of shared clonotypes between healthy human individuals. Assay used: immunoSEQ multiplex PCR; TCRdb lists only in-frame clones, some missing. The sample consists of more than 2 million clones, roughly 95% of them appearing once. Sequencing was done on a sample of naive CD4+ T cells sorted from blood. Subset noted: CD45RA+ positively selected. The receptor source for this set is a man younger than 30 in good health.

J is TRBJ2-4 and V is TRBV7-9; a weak D match, TRBD1 (5 bases). Trimming left V 2 bases short and J 9 bases short, with 17 bases between. Germline CDR1 reads SEHNR; CDR2 reads FQNEAQ (reference sequence). CDR3 length equals 15 residues. CDR3: CASSLRAVGPGIQYF. In nucleotides, the CDR3 is TGTGCCAGCAGCTTACGGGCGGTGGGGCCGGGCATTCAGTACTTC.

This chain links TRBV5-1 with TRBJ2-7; D gene unclear. The germline V gene has CDR1 SGHRS and CDR2 YFSETQ. The CDR3 spans 14 residues. V was pared by 4 bases and J by 2 bases, with 13 bases between. The CDR3 coding sequence is TGCGCCAGCAGCCCGCAGCCAGGCACCTACGAGCAGTACTTC. Translating it yields CASSPQPGTYEQYF.

For this clone: This CDR3 is also generated by other DNA sequences in the sample. This chain uses TRBV9 with TRBJ2-3; D unclear. Germline V gene data show CDR1 as SGDLS and CDR2 as YYNGEE. V lost 0 bases and J lost 2, with 7 bases in between. The CDR3 spans 14 residues. The CDR3 spells CASSVDLATDTQYF. The CDR3 coding sequence is TGTGCCAGCAGCGTAGACCTGGCCACAGATACGCAGTATTTT. The full variable domain, its missing parts supplied by reference TRBV9 and TRBJ2-3, is DSGVTQTPKHLITATGQRVTLRCSPRSGDLSVYWYQQSLDQGLQFLIQYYNGEERAKGNILERFSAQQFPDLHSELNLSSLELGDSALYFCASSVDLATDTQYFGPGTRLTVL.

The genes are TRBV30 and TRBJ1-2, with TRBD1 matching 8 bases. Germline CDR1 and CDR2: GTSNPN and SVGIG (reference sequence). The CDR3 runs to 15 residues. After removal of 0 bases from V and 8 bases from J, the junction contained 11 bases not matched to a gene. The CDR3 DNA is TGTGCCTGGAGTGTCCCGGGACAGGTTTTTCACGGCTACACCTTC. Translation: CAWSVPGQVFHGYTF.

The J gene is TRBJ2-2, the V gene TRBV13; 8 bases line up with TRBD2. Trimming removed 3 bases from V and 6 bases from J; junction bases left unmatched: 9. Germline V gene data show CDR1 as PRHDT and CDR2 as FYEKMQ (reference sequence). This CDR3 is built from 16 residues. The CDR3 bases are TGTGCCAGCAGCTTGGCGGGAGGACGTAATCCCGGGGAGCTGTTTTTT. Protein: CASSLAGGRNPGELFF. The whole variable domain, remainder taken from reference TRBV13 and TRBJ2-2, is AAGVIQSPRHLIKEKRETATLKCYPIPRHDTVYWYQQGPGQDPQFLISFYEKMQSDKGSIPDRFSAQQFSDYHSELNMSSLELGDSALYFCASSLAGGRNPGELFFGEGSRLTVL.

The rearrangement links TRBV7-9 to TRBJ2-3; D uncertain. This CDR3 region has 13 residues. V was shortened by 5 bases and J by 6 bases, with 12 bases between the two germline ends. The V gene's germline CDR1 is SEHNR and CDR2 FQNEAQ (reference sequence). CDR3 amino acids: CASSPTGRDTQYF. As DNA, the CDR3 is TGTGCCAGCAGCCCCACGGGCCGGGATACGCAGTATTTT.

The CDR3 DNA reads TGTGCCAGCAGGGCCGGGACAGGAGACTACGAGCAGTACTTC. Translation gives CASRAGTGDYEQYF. This rearrangement joins TRBV21-1 to TRBJ2-7; whether TRBD1, the table's D call, matches the DNA was not checked. TRBV21-1 is marked as a pseudogene. The CDR3 totals 14 residues.

The rearrangement links TRBV12-5 to TRBJ2-2; 8 bases agree with TRBD1. Germline V gives CDR1 LGHNT, CDR2 FRNRAP. This CDR3 contains 18 residues. Trimming removed 0 bases from V and 1 base from J; junction bases left unmatched: 7. The CDR3 is CASGLVLWGTGNTGELFF. The CDR3 DNA reads TGTGCTAGTGGTTTGGTACTATGGGGGACAGGGAACACCGGGGAGCTGTTTTTT.

V gene TRBV6-5 combines with J gene TRBJ1-5; tentative D call: TRBD1 (5 bases). The V gene lost 0 bases and the J gene lost 2 bases, with 8 bases spanning the gap. Per germline, CDR1 MNHEY and CDR2 SVGAGI. The CDR3 contains 15 residues. The CDR3 nucleotides read TGTGCCAGCAGTTACTCGGGGCTTGGCAATCAGCCCCAGCATTTT. Amino acids: CASSYSGLGNQPQHF.

This sequence joins TRBV2 and TRBJ1-1; D call uncertain. In germline, CDR1 is SNHLY, CDR2 FYNNEI. Trimming removed 0 bases from V and 0 bases from J, with 8 bases in between. The CDR3 totals 15 residues. The CDR3 reads CASSEAQYMNTEAFF. CDR3 DNA sequence: TGTGCCAGCAGTGAAGCGCAGTACATGAACACTGAAGCTTTCTTT.

This chain joins TRBV7-2 and TRBJ1-5; D gene uncertain. Germline CDR1 SGHTA, CDR2 FQGNSA. CDR3 size: 14 residues. The ends were cut back, 5 bases at V and 0 bases at J, with 8 bases in the middle. The CDR3 loop is CASSGKPSNQPQHF. The DNA for the CDR3 is TGTGCCAGCAGCGGGAAACCTAGCAATCAGCCCCAGCATTTT.

As regards this clone: This same CDR3 is encoded by further DNA sequences in the sample. The chain couples TRBV6-5 to TRBJ1-1; 7 bases are a match to TRBD1. J gave up 2 bases and V 6 bases, and 6 bases lay outside the gene matches. The CDR3 sequence is 14 residues long. Germline lookup yields CDR1 MNHEY and CDR2 SVGAGI. The CDR3 DNA sequence: TGTGCCAGCAGGTCCGGGACAGCCAACACTGAAGCTTTCTTT. Protein sequence: CASRSGTANTEAFF.

This chain uses TRBV10-1 with TRBJ2-1, with 9 bases identical to TRBD2. Unmatched junction bases numbered 4, after V lost 10 bases and J lost 0 bases. The CDR3 is made up of 14 amino acids. Germline V gives CDR1 WNHNN, CDR2 SYGVQD (reference sequence). CDR3 sequence reads: CATSSGASYNEQFF. The CDR3 DNA reads as TGCGCCACCTCTAGCGGGGCCTCCTACAATGAGCAGTTCTTC.

Only one count was recorded for this clone. The chain is built from TRBV11-2 and TRBJ1-6, with TRBD1 matching 10 bases. Germline V gives CDR1 SGHAT, CDR2 FQNNGV. With V trimmed by 6 bases and J by 9 bases, 5 bases remained unmatched. This CDR3 comprises 14 residues. For the CDR3, the DNA is TGTGCCAGCAGAAAGACAGGGGGCGGTTCACCCCTCCACTTT. Protein product: CASRKTGGGSPLHF.

The V gene is TRBV5-4, the J gene TRBJ1-2; tentatively, D is TRBD1 (6 bases). The CDR3 is 16 amino acids. Trimming left V 0 bases short and J 0 bases short, with 12 bases between. The germline CDR1 and CDR2 sequences are SGHNT and YYREEE (reference sequence). The chain's CDR3 is CASSLDGPGANYGYTF. The CDR3 bases are TGTGCCAGCAGCTTGGATGGGCCAGGGGCTAACTATGGCTACACCTTC.

The V gene is TRBV5-4, the J gene TRBJ1-2; 7 positions agree with TRBD1. The germline V gene encodes CDR1 SGHNT and CDR2 YYREEE (reference sequence). With V trimmed by 3 bases and J by 6 bases, 14 bases remained unmatched. The CDR3 is 16 residues long. The CDR3 sequence is CASSSRGGVAEDGYTF. Written as DNA, the CDR3 is TGTGCCAGCAGCTCCAGGGGGGGGGTCGCTGAGGATGGCTACACCTTC.

The CDR3 coding sequence is TGTGCCTGGTCCAAGGGCCCCTCGGACACAGATACGCAGTATTTT. It encodes CAWSKGPSDTDTQYF. The chain uses TRBV30 and TRBJ2-3, with D hard to call. V was cut by 5 bases and J by 2 bases, with 17 bases left in between. The CDR3 is 15 amino acids. Germline CDR1 GTSNPN, CDR2 SVGIG (reference sequence). Together with reference TRBV30 and TRBJ2-3, the CDR3 gives the full variable domain: SQTIHQWPATLVQPVGSPLSLECTVEGTSNPNLYWYRQAAGRGLQLLFYSVGIGQISSEVPQNLSASRPQDRQFILSSKKLLLSDSGFYLCAWSKGPSDTDTQYFGPGTRLTVL.

V is TRBV7-9 and J is TRBJ2-5, with TRBD2 as a possible D gene (6 bases). From germline, CDR1 is SEHNR and CDR2 FQNEAQ (reference sequence). This CDR3 is built from 14 residues. V shed 5 bases and J shed 5 bases, with 15 bases lying between them. The CDR3 loop is CASSSGPSTETQYF. CDR3 nucleotide sequence: TGTGCCAGCAGCAGCGGGCCCAGCACGGAGACCCAGTACTTC.

The CDR3 reads CASSTRTGGPTDTQYF. CDR3 coding DNA: TGTGCCAGCAGCACCCGGACAGGGGGCCCCACAGATACGCAGTATTTT. The chain employs TRBV5-4 and TRBJ2-3; 11 bases map to TRBD1. Germline loops: CDR1 SGHNT, CDR2 YYREEE (reference sequence). The CDR3 covers 16 residues. The junction had 6 bases not matched to a gene; V was cut back by 4 bases and J by 2 bases.

The chain recombines TRBV9 with TRBJ2-7, with D perhaps TRBD2 (6 bases). The CDR3 loop spans 15 amino acids. Germline CDR1 is SGDLS and CDR2 is YYNGEE. V was trimmed by 3 bases and J by 7 bases, leaving 20 bases between them. CDR3 nucleotide sequence: TGTGCCAGCAGCGCCCCCGGCGGGATGGGTAGGGAGCAGTACTTC. Amino acid sequence: CASSAPGGMGREQYF.

The genes are TRBV6-6 and TRBJ2-7; perhaps TRBD2 as D (6 bases). Germline loops: CDR1 MNHNY, CDR2 SVGAGI (reference sequence). Between the trimmed V and J ends, which lost 2 bases and 6 bases, there was a span of 17 bases. This CDR3 is 15 amino acids long. The CDR3 sequence is CASSYLKGGGGEQYF. Written as DNA, the CDR3 is TGTGCCAGCAGTTACCTAAAGGGAGGAGGAGGCGAGCAGTACTTC.

This chain connects TRBV28 to TRBJ1-6; 11 bases are a match to TRBD1. The V gene's germline CDR1 is MDHEN and CDR2 SYDVKM. This CDR3 spans 15 amino acids. V dropped 5 bases and J dropped 9; count of bases not matched to a gene: 6. CDR3 bases: TGTGCCAGCAGTAACGGACAGGGGGCAGTTTCACCCCTCCACTTT. Its translation is CASSNGQGAVSPLHF.

The chain couples TRBV4-1 to TRBJ1-1; D might be TRBD1 (6 bases). This CDR3 is 16 amino acids long. V was trimmed by 8 bases and J by 0 bases, leaving 19 bases between them. CDR1 is MGHRA and CDR2 is YSYEKL in the germline V gene. CDR3 residues: CASHREGNILNTEAFF. Here the CDR3 DNA reads TGCGCCAGCCACAGGGAGGGAAACATTTTGAACACTGAAGCTTTCTTT.

This rearrangement joins TRBV14 to TRBJ2-7; a weak D match, TRBD1 (5 bases). The length of the CDR3 is 13 residues. V was cut by 7 bases and J by 6 bases, with 16 bases left in between. Looked up from germline, CDR1 is SGHDN and CDR2 is FVKESK. In nucleotides, the CDR3 is TGTGCCAGCACGGACACGTTAGAAACCGAGCAGTACTTC. This gives the protein CASTDTLETEQYF.

As to this clone: The sample contains more than one DNA sequence encoding this CDR3. The chain has TRBV5-1 and TRBJ2-3; D ambiguous. The CDR3 is 12 amino acids. The V gene lost 1 base and the J gene lost 4 bases, with 4 bases spanning the gap. From germline, CDR1 is SGHRS and CDR2 YFSETQ. The CDR3 reads CASSLPPDTQYF. The CDR3, as DNA: TGCGCCAGCAGCTTGCCCCCAGATACGCAGTATTTT.

The chain couples TRBV5-8 to TRBJ2-5; D may be TRBD2 (5 bases). The CDR3 has 12 amino acids. Per germline, CDR1 SGHTS and CDR2 YDEGEE. Between the trimmed V and J ends, which lost 4 bases and 5 bases, there was a span of 9 bases. The CDR3, as DNA: TGTGCCAGCAGCCCCGGGAAGGAGACCCAGTACTTC. This encodes CASSPGKETQYF.

This clone was observed once. The V call is TRBV6-1, the J call TRBJ2-7; no clear D gene. Trimming took off 8 bases at V and 3 bases at J, with 8 bases between the two ends. This CDR3 comprises 11 residues. CDR1 and CDR2 (germline): MNHNS, SASEGT. CDR3 coding DNA: TGTGCCAGCGGGCACAGCTACGAGCAGTACTTC. This gives the protein CASGHSYEQYF.

This sequence joins TRBV2 and TRBJ1-2, with a weak D call TRBD1 (6 bases). CDR1 and CDR2 (germline): SNHLY, FYNNEI. The CDR3 length is 15 residues. V was pared by 4 bases and J by 3 bases, with 15 bases between. The CDR3 spells CASSGQDRTDYGYTF. As DNA, the CDR3 is TGTGCCAGCAGTGGGCAGGATCGGACAGACTATGGCTACACCTTC.